This T cell receptor (beta chain) was sequenced in a study of shared clonotypes between healthy human individuals. From germline, CDR1 is SEHNR and CDR2 FQNEAQ (reference sequence). J gave up 5 bases and V 8 bases, and 6 bases lay outside the gene matches. CDR3 length equals 14 residues. The repertoire was sequenced with immunoSEQ multiplex PCR; TCRdb's copy has only in-frame clones and lacks some. The sample shows approximately 530,000 clones, approximately 94% of them seen only once. The chain carries TRBV7-9 and TRBJ2-2; 9 nucleotides align to TRBD2. Source material: naive CD4+ T cells sorted from blood. Sample subset: CD45RA+ positively selected. The TCR originated in a woman in her thirties in good health. In DNA, the CDR3 is TGTGCCAGCGTAGGACTAGCGACGACCGGGGAGCTGTTTTTT. This encodes CASVGLATTGELFF.